In its sample, the clone carrying this TCR beta chain was seen a few times. Its matching antigen is unknown. Trimming pared 2 bases from V and 5 bases from J, leaving 15 bases between. Germline CDR1 is SGHTA and CDR2 is FQGTGA. The CDR3 loop spans 15 amino acids. Using RNA transcripts as the source, TCR beta CDR3 regions were amplified. HTBI primers were used for first-round RT-PCR of the TCR CDR3. TCRdb re-derived calls from the multiplex PCR reads in MiXCR, one entry per CDR3 protein. Of under 650,000 distinct CDR3 sequences in the sample, about 16% are singletons; the top ten hold about 3.8%. These patients, aged 18 to 65, had recently diagnosed hyperthyroidism lasting under 2 months. The data are from a study of T cells in Graves' hyperthyroidism and ophthalmopathy. General observations from the study: Ophthalmopathy and stable hyperthyroidism were separated by a 13 V-J model. Blood also showed most of the thyroid clonotypes that were expanded above 0.001.

The material sequenced was blood. The gene calls are TRBV7-3 and TRBJ2-5; D gene ambiguous. The sequence was obtained from a woman under 40 with Graves' hyperthyroidism. The CDR3 sequence: CASSLVCFEPETQYF. CDR3 nucleotides: TGTGCCAGCAGCTTAGTCTGCTTCGAGCCGGAGACCCAGTACTTC.